The present T cell receptor (beta chain) was sequenced within a study of T-cell reconstitution after alpha-beta-depleted transplantation in children. General study results and limits: Reportedly, alpha-beta T cells present about two months post-transplant originated from several hundred expanded clones of graft origin. Elevated TCRbeta diversity at day 60 was traced, in some patients, to surviving recipient T cells and thymic progenitors. Fresh T-cell production supplied most of the T-cell counts and diversity seen one year after transplant.

A TCRbeta library incorporating unique molecular identifiers was prepared. In TCRdb, the PCR reads were re-called with MiXCR into one record per CDR3 protein. The sample records 550,000 to 600,000 distinct CDR3 sequences, approximately 22% being singletons. A note on this clonotype: Its specificity is not known.

The CDR3 is 15 amino acids. J lost 9 bases, V lost 6 bases, and 14 bases had no gene match. The receptor's source is a boy younger than two who had a stem cell transplant for acute myeloid leukemia, so the T cells may come from the graft donor. The input for sequencing was PBMCs, mostly from graft donor cells, taken 360 days after TCRalphabeta/CD19-depleted stem cell transplant. The genes are TRBV12-3 or TRBV12-4 and TRBJ2-1; 7 bases map to TRBD1. This CDR3 is CASRHRDSGWSEQFF. The DNA for the CDR3 is TGTGCCAGCAGACACCGGGACAGTGGCTGGAGTGAGCAGTTCTTC.